The 17 T cell receptor beta chains below were found in one sample sequenced in a study of T cell responses to AZD1222 COVID-19 vaccine. Some clones are missing from TCRdb's copy, which holds only in-frame ones; the method was immunoSEQ multiplex PCR. This repertoire shows approximately 100,000 clones, 70% to 90% found once; its top ten account for about 2.5%. The sample here was peripheral blood, taken 28 days after the second AZD1222 dose. Source of these receptors: an adult who received the AZD1222 COVID-19 vaccine.

This chain links TRBV28 with TRBJ1-2; TRBD1 agrees at 11 bases. The CDR3 consists of 15 residues. Germline V gene data show CDR1 as MDHEN and CDR2 as SYDVKM. With 6 bases clipped from V and 1 base from J, the junction kept 4 bases outside the gene matches. The CDR3 nucleotides are TGTGCCAGCAGGGAGGGGACAGGGGGTAACTATGGCTACACCTTC. Residues: CASREGTGGNYGYTF.

The gene calls are TRBV10-3 and TRBJ2-1, with 8 bases that match TRBD2. With 5 bases clipped from V and 5 bases from J, the junction kept 11 bases outside the gene matches. Germline V gene data show CDR1 as ENHRY and CDR2 as SYGVKD. The CDR3 is 16 amino acids. CDR3: CAISTPTSGENNEQFF. CDR3 nucleotides: TGTGCCATCAGTACTCCTACTAGCGGAGAGAACAATGAGCAGTTCTTC.

The V call is TRBV10-1, the J call TRBJ2-1, with a weak D call TRBD1 (6 bases). Trimming removed 0 bases at V and 0 bases at J, with 12 bases between. Germline CDR1 is WNHNN and CDR2 is SYGVQD (reference sequence). The CDR3 contains 17 residues. The CDR3 region has the DNA TGCGCCAGCAGTGAGTCCGGCAGGGGCGCCTCCTACAATGAGCAGTTCTTC. This translates into CASSESGRGASYNEQFF.

CDR3 in amino acids: CASSQQGLGDSYEQYF. The CDR3 DNA follows: TGCGCCAGCAGCCAACAGGGGCTAGGGGACTCCTACGAGCAGTACTTC. The rearrangement links TRBV4-1 to TRBJ2-7; perhaps TRBD1 as D (6 bases). Trimming shortened V by 2 bases and J by 0 bases, and 14 bases separated the two germline ends. CDR3 length equals 16 residues. Germline lookup yields CDR1 MGHRA and CDR2 YSYEKL.

CDR3 nucleotides: TGCAGCGTAGGTAAAATGAAGGGATCCGATGGCTACACCTTC. The encoded protein is CSVGKMKGSDGYTF. The V call is TRBV29-1, the J call TRBJ1-2; D unresolved. The germline V and J ends were trimmed by 6 bases and 6 bases, with 20 bases remaining between them. This CDR3 is 14 amino acids long. The germline V gene encodes CDR1 SQVTM and CDR2 ANQGSEA.

In the case of this clone: The sample holds other DNA sequences that translate to the same CDR3. The V and J genes are TRBV28 and TRBJ1-5; D gene uncertain. V shed 1 base and J shed 3 bases, with 7 bases lying between them. The CDR3 contains 14 residues. Germline CDR1 reads MDHEN; CDR2 reads SYDVKM. The CDR3 DNA is TGTGCCAGCAGTTTATTAGGGTCCAATCAGCCCCAGCATTTT. Amino acids: CASSLLGSNQPQHF.

This chain uses TRBV5-1 with TRBJ1-2; no firm D call. V shed 4 bases and J shed 1 base, with 14 bases lying between them. Germline lookup yields CDR1 SGHRS and CDR2 YFSETQ. This CDR3 region has 15 residues. CDR3 sequence: CASSRARSDNYGYTF. The CDR3 DNA sequence: TGCGCCAGCAGCCGGGCGAGATCCGATAACTATGGCTACACCTTC. Combining the CDR3 with reference TRBV5-1 and TRBJ1-2 gives the whole variable domain KAGVTQTPRYLIKTRGQQVTLSCSPISGHRSVSWYQQTPGQGLQFLFEYFSETQRNKGNFPGRFSGRQFSNSRSEMNVSTLELGDSALYLCASSRARSDNYGYTFGSGTRLTVV.

The chain joins TRBV4-2 to TRBJ2-7, with a tentative D call TRBD1 (5 bases). CDR1 and CDR2 from the germline V gene are LGHNA and YNFKEQ. V was clipped by 0 bases and J by 7 bases, with 25 bases between them. The CDR3 has 18 amino acids. In nucleotides, the CDR3 is TGTGCCAGCAGCCAAGATGGGCAGGGCTCTCTTTGGATTGGAGAGCAGTACTTC. Protein sequence: CASSQDGQGSLWIGEQYF.

The rearrangement links TRBV5-4 to TRBJ1-3, with D hard to call. The CDR3 runs 15 residues. Per germline, CDR1 SGHNT and CDR2 YYREEE (reference sequence). V was shortened by 0 bases and J by 0 bases, with 7 bases between the two germline ends. DNA for the CDR3: TGTGCCAGCAGCTTGGTGGGAGGCTCTGGAAACACCATATATTTT. It is translated as CASSLVGGSGNTIYF.

The count of this clone is one. V usage is TRBV3-1 (or the pseudogene TRBV3-2) and J usage is TRBJ2-7; no reliable D call. The V and J ends lost 1 base and 6 bases respectively, with 10 bases between them. The CDR3 sequence is 13 residues long. Germline CDR1 is LGHDT and CDR2 is YNNKEL (reference sequence). CDR3 bases: TGTGCCAGCAGCCAAGGAGCCTTCGGCGAGCAGTACTTC. Translated: CASSQGAFGEQYF.

The V gene is TRBV12-5, the J gene TRBJ1-3; TRBD1 is a possible D gene (6 bases). The CDR3 runs 14 residues. V was trimmed by 7 bases and J by 4 bases, leaving 14 bases between them. Germline CDR1 is LGHNT and CDR2 is FRNRAP. The CDR3 nucleotides read TGTGCTAGTGCCCGGGGGGCCCCCGGAAACACCATATATTTT. Translating gives CASARGAPGNTIYF. Full variable domain (outside the CDR3, taken from reference TRBV12-5 and TRBJ1-3): DARVTQTPRHKVTEMGQEVTMRCQPILGHNTVFWYRQTMMQGLELLAYFRNRAPLDDSGMPKDRFSAEMPDATLATLKIQPSEPRDSAVYFCASARGAPGNTIYFGEGSWLTVV.

The chain recombines TRBV7-8 with TRBJ2-4; TRBD1 aligns across 8 bases. The trim removed 5 bases at V and 0 bases at J, leaving 9 bases unmatched. The CDR3 totals 17 residues. CDR1 SGHVS and CDR2 FQNEAQ come from the germline V gene. CDR3 loop: CASSHRRTGTAKNIQYF. CDR3 DNA: TGTGCCAGCAGCCACCGCCGGACAGGGACAGCCAAAAACATTCAGTACTTC.

The chain uses TRBV7-2 and TRBJ1-5; D call uncertain. In germline, CDR1 is SGHTA, CDR2 FQGNSA. This CDR3 comprises 13 residues. Trimming took 5 bases from V and 9 from J, leaving 14 bases between them. The CDR3 region has the DNA TGTGCCAGCAGCCTAAGCGAACGGACGCCCCAGCATTTT. The encoded protein is CASSLSERTPQHF.

This clone was seen a single time. V gene TRBV5-6 combines with J gene TRBJ1-2; maybe TRBD1 (5 bases). The CDR3 sequence is 13 residues long. V was pared by 2 bases and J by 6 bases, with 11 bases between. CDR1 is SGHDT and CDR2 is YYEEEE in the germline V gene. CDR3 residues: CASSFPQGDGYTF. CDR3 sequence (DNA): TGTGCCAGCAGCTTTCCTCAGGGTGATGGCTACACCTTC.

The chain uses TRBV7-8 and TRBJ2-7, with 13 positions matching TRBD2. Germline CDR1 SGHVS, CDR2 FQNEAQ. V was pared by 7 bases and J by 6 bases, with 12 bases of the junction left unmatched. This CDR3 has 16 amino acids. CDR3 region: CASTPPGTSGISEQYF. For the CDR3, the DNA is TGTGCCAGCACCCCCCCAGGGACTAGCGGGATTTCCGAGCAGTACTTC. The variable domain in full, with the rest retrieved from reference TRBV7-8 and TRBJ2-7, is GAGVSQSPRYKVAKRGQDVALRCDPISGHVSLFWYQQALGQGPEFLTYFQNEAQLDKSGLPSDRFFAERPEGSVSTLKIQRTQQEDSAVYLCASTPPGTSGISEQYFGPGTRLTVT.

This rearrangement joins TRBV7-2 to TRBJ2-1; D gene uncertain. There are 14 residues in the CDR3. V was pared by 1 base and J by 4 bases, with 8 bases between. Germline lookup yields CDR1 SGHTA and CDR2 FQGNSA. CDR3 DNA: TGTGCCAGCAGCTTAGGCCTGGAATACAATGAGCAGTTCTTC. Translating gives CASSLGLEYNEQFF.

This clone has a single count. The rearrangement uses TRBV6-5 and TRBJ2-7; TRBD2 aligns across 11 bases. Looked up from germline, CDR1 is MNHEY and CDR2 is SVGAGI. V dropped 6 bases and J dropped 3; count of bases not matched to a gene: 4. The CDR3 has 14 residues. The CDR3 region has the DNA TGTGCCAGCAGCCAGGGGACTAGCGGCTACGAGCAGTACTTC. Translation: CASSQGTSGYEQYF.